Shown below are 22 T cell receptor beta chains from a single sample sequenced in a study of immune evolution from preneoplasia to lung adenocarcinoma. TCRdb's table, derived via immunoSEQ multiplex PCR, lists solely in-frame clones and lacks some. The data contain 37,000 or so clones, roughly 68% of them singletons. Sequencing input: FFPE invasive lung adenocarcinoma tissue. The receptors here all came from a person in their sixties or seventies with lung adenocarcinoma.

V and J are TRBV2 and TRBJ1-5; weak D call: TRBD1 (6 bases). This CDR3 has 12 amino acids. Germline V gives CDR1 SNHLY, CDR2 FYNNEI. V was shortened by 1 base and J by 15 bases, with 13 bases between the two germline ends. The DNA of the CDR3 is TGTGCCAGCAGTGAAGATGGGGGGGCCGGGCATTTT. It translates to CASSEDGGAGHF. The whole variable domain, remainder taken from reference TRBV2 and TRBJ1-5, is EPEVTQTPSHQVTQMGQEVILRCVPISNHLYFYWYRQILGQKVEFLVSFYNNEISEKSEIFDDQFSVERPDGSNFTLKIRSTKLEDSAMYFCASSEDGGAGHFGDGTRLSIL.

This clone appeared a few times. The rearrangement uses TRBV4-2 and TRBJ2-6; 9 bases map to TRBD1. The V gene's germline CDR1 is LGHNA and CDR2 YNFKEQ. Unmatched junction bases numbered 7, after V lost 4 bases and J lost 3 bases. This CDR3 is 17 amino acids long. CDR3 region: CASSLGTGSGGANVLTF. The CDR3 nucleotides read TGTGCCAGCAGCCTCGGGACAGGGTCAGGTGGGGCCAACGTCCTGACTTTC.

This clone turned up a few times. The chain carries TRBV2 and TRBJ2-3, with D possibly being TRBD1 (8 bases). Germline-derived CDR1 and CDR2 are SNHLY and FYNNEI. V lost 6 bases to trimming and J lost 5 bases, with 18 bases between them. The CDR3 is 15 residues long. The CDR3 bases are TGTGCCAGCAGGAGGGAGGGACAGGTTAGAGATACGCAGTATTTT. Encoded protein: CASRREGQVRDTQYF. Complete variable domain (other parts from reference TRBV2 and TRBJ2-3): EPEVTQTPSHQVTQMGQEVILRCVPISNHLYFYWYRQILGQKVEFLVSFYNNEISEKSEIFDDQFSVERPDGSNFTLKIRSTKLEDSAMYFCASRREGQVRDTQYFGPGTRLTVL.

The CDR3 loop is CASSFAGGADTQYF. In DNA form, the CDR3 reads TGTGCCAGCAGCTTTGCGGGAGGAGCAGATACGCAGTATTTT. The rearrangement uses TRBV5-6 and TRBJ2-3; 8 bases line up with TRBD2. From germline, CDR1 is SGHDT and CDR2 YYEEEE. The CDR3 spans 14 residues. Losses at the gene ends were 2 bases for V and 4 bases for J; bases not matched to a gene: 3. The full variable domain, its missing parts supplied by reference TRBV5-6 and TRBJ2-3, is DAGVTQSPTHLIKTRGQQVTLRCSPKSGHDTVSWYQQALGQGPQFIFQYYEEEERQRGNFPDRFSGHQFPNYSSELNVNALLLGDSALYLCASSFAGGADTQYFGPGTRLTVL.

Only a few counts were recorded for this clone. This chain uses TRBV30 with TRBJ1-2; TRBD1 agrees at 7 bases. The CDR3 loop spans 13 amino acids. The V and J ends lost 2 bases and 13 bases, in that order; junction bases with no gene match: 13. Germline CDR1 and CDR2: GTSNPN and SVGIG (reference sequence). CDR3 protein: CAWSLTGFGATTF. In DNA, the CDR3 is TGTGCCTGGAGTCTGACAGGGTTCGGGGCGACCACCTTC.

The V call is TRBV5-1, the J call TRBJ1-2; D not certain. This CDR3 has 15 residues. With 5 bases removed from V and 0 bases from J, the gap between germline ends came to 14 bases. The germline V gene encodes CDR1 SGHRS and CDR2 YFSETQ. Here the CDR3 DNA reads TGCGCCAGCAGGTGGTCGGCAGGCCCTAACTATGGCTACACCTTC. The encoded protein is CASRWSAGPNYGYTF.

The chain links TRBV5-6 to TRBJ1-4; D call uncertain. Deletions cut 4 bases from V and 0 bases from J, with 13 bases between. The CDR3 totals 16 residues. The germline CDR1 and CDR2 sequences are SGHDT and YYEEEE. In DNA, the CDR3 is TGTGCCAGCAGCCGCGGCCGGGGTGCAACTAATGAAAAACTGTTTTTT. It specifies CASSRGRGATNEKLFF.

The chain is built from TRBV30 and TRBJ1-2; D remains ambiguous. This CDR3 is 11 amino acids long. Germline V gene data show CDR1 as GTSNPN and CDR2 as SVGIG (reference sequence). Trimming took 5 bases from V and 4 from J, leaving 8 bases between them. The CDR3 here is CAWESLYGYTF. The CDR3 DNA follows: TGTGCCTGGGAAAGCCTCTATGGCTACACCTTC.

The gene calls are TRBV9 and TRBJ1-1; TRBD1 agrees at 9 bases. The trim removed 3 bases at V and 4 bases at J, leaving 4 bases unmatched. The length of the CDR3 is 14 residues. Germline assignment: CDR1 SGDLS and CDR2 YYNGEE. The CDR3 protein is CASSAHRGLTEAFF. CDR3 in DNA: TGTGCCAGCAGCGCCCACAGGGGGCTCACTGAAGCTTTCTTT.

The V gene is TRBV9, the J gene TRBJ2-7, with 7 bases aligning to TRBD1. The ends lost 3 bases at V and 3 bases at J; junction bases unmatched: 6. CDR1 is SGDLS, CDR2 YYNGEE, per germline. The CDR3 is 14 amino acids. In DNA, the CDR3 is TGTGCCAGCAGCGAGACGGGACAGAACTACGAGCAGTACTTC. This gives the protein CASSETGQNYEQYF.

This clone was observed once. V gene TRBV11-3 combines with J gene TRBJ2-1; D is perhaps TRBD1 (5 bases). Germline V CDR1 and CDR2: SGHNT, YENEEA. V lost 6 bases and J 7 bases, leaving 22 bases between the germline ends. This CDR3 is 16 amino acids long. The CDR3 reads CASSSYDIGAQNEQFF. The CDR3 DNA sequence: TGTGCCAGCAGTTCCTACGACATAGGGGCTCAAAATGAGCAGTTCTTC.

This clone has a handful of counts. The rearrangement uses TRBV7-3 and TRBJ2-7; 9 bases map to TRBD2. The CDR3 length is 15 residues. J lost 5 bases, V lost 2 bases, and 7 bases had no gene match. Looked up from germline, CDR1 is SGHTA and CDR2 is FQGTGA. The CDR3 loop reads CASSLGVAGVDEQYF. In DNA, the CDR3 is TGTGCCAGCAGCTTAGGCGTAGCGGGAGTAGACGAGCAGTACTTC.

This clone was seen a single time. The chain combines TRBV6-4 with TRBJ2-1, with a weak D call TRBD1 (6 bases). V was cut by 3 bases and J by 3 bases, with 9 bases left in between. In germline, CDR1 is MRHNA, CDR2 SNTAGT. The CDR3 spans 14 residues. CDR3 sequence: CASSEGADYNEQFF. The CDR3 bases are TGTGCCAGCAGTGAGGGGGCCGACTACAATGAGCAGTTCTTC.

CDR3 region: CASSLDRQPGDTQYF. The CDR3 region has the DNA TGTGCCAGCAGCTTAGATCGGCAGCCTGGAGATACGCAGTATTTT. V is TRBV7-2 and J is TRBJ2-3; D gene ambiguous. Trimming left V 1 base short and J 5 bases short, with 13 bases between. CDR1 is SGHTA and CDR2 is FQGNSA in the germline V gene. This CDR3 comprises 15 residues. Using reference TRBV7-2 and TRBJ2-3 for the parts outside the CDR3, the full variable domain is GAGVSQSPSNKVTEKGKDVELRCDPISGHTALYWYRQSLGQGLEFLIYFQGNSAPDKSGLPSDRFSAERTGGSVSTLTIQRTQQEDSAVYLCASSLDRQPGDTQYFGPGTRLTVL.

This chain uses TRBV9 with TRBJ2-3; D remains unclear. Germline values: CDR1 SGDLS, CDR2 YYNGEE. The CDR3 has 17 residues. Trimming pared 0 bases from V and 0 bases from J, leaving 14 bases between. The CDR3 here is CASSVELGRASTDTQYF. The DNA of the CDR3 is TGTGCCAGCAGCGTAGAGTTGGGCAGAGCTAGCACAGATACGCAGTATTTT.

V is TRBV7-6 and J is TRBJ2-1; no clear D. Trimming took 5 bases from V and 5 from J, leaving 13 bases between them. Germline-derived CDR1 and CDR2 are SGHVS and FNYEAQ. CDR3 length equals 14 residues. The CDR3 nucleotides read TGTGCCAGCAGCCCAAGACGGGCCAACAATGAGCAGTTCTTC. Translation: CASSPRRANNEQFF.

The rearrangement joins TRBV6-6 to TRBJ1-1; a possible D gene is TRBD1 (5 bases). The V gene's germline CDR1 is MNHNY and CDR2 SVGAGI (reference sequence). V was cut by 7 bases and J by 5 bases, with 11 bases left in between. The CDR3 has 12 residues. The CDR3 loop reads CASNLEGTEAFF. The DNA of the CDR3 is TGTGCCAGCAACTTAGAGGGGACTGAAGCTTTCTTT.

The chain carries TRBV10-3 and TRBJ1-5, with D perhaps TRBD1 (6 bases). The CDR3 totals 13 residues. Per the germline V gene, CDR1 is ENHRY and CDR2 is SYGVKD. The V end was cut by 11 bases, the J end by 3 bases, with 14 bases between. CDR3: CAVAGTLNQPQHF. The CDR3 DNA reads as TGTGCCGTCGCCGGGACACTCAATCAGCCCCAGCATTTT.

The V and J genes are TRBV7-2 and TRBJ2-3; D is uncertain. The CDR3 is made up of 13 amino acids. Germline V gene lookup returns CDR1 SGHTA and CDR2 FQGNSA. The V end lost 5 bases, the J end lost 2 bases, and 8 bases lay between the germline ends. CDR3 DNA: TGTGCCAGCAGCCAGGAGTACACAGATACGCAGTATTTT. Its protein is CASSQEYTDTQYF.

This chain's CDR3 is CASRTGGGREKLFF. The CDR3 DNA sequence: TGTGCCAGCAGAACAGGGGGCGGACGTGAAAAACTGTTTTTT. The chain combines TRBV6-5 with TRBJ1-4; 9 positions agree with TRBD1. This CDR3 is built from 14 residues. Germline V gene sequence: CDR1 MNHEY, CDR2 SVGAGI. The V gene end was trimmed by 6 bases and the J gene end by 7 bases; junction bases not matched to a gene: 6.

The chain couples TRBV28 to TRBJ2-7; D is possibly TRBD1 (6 bases). V shed 4 bases and J shed 3 bases, with 16 bases lying between them. The CDR3 runs 15 residues. Germline CDR1 MDHEN, CDR2 SYDVKM. The CDR3 reads CASSYLVGGHYEQYF. In DNA, the CDR3 is TGTGCCAGCAGTTACCTCGTTGGGGGACACTACGAGCAGTACTTC. Filled out from reference TRBV28 and TRBJ2-7, the complete variable domain reads DVKVTQSSRYLVKRTGEKVFLECVQDMDHENMFWYRQDPGLGLRLIYFSYDVKMKEKGDIPEGYSVSREKKERFSLILESASTNQTSMYLCASSYLVGGHYEQYFGPGTRLTVT.

This chain connects TRBV7-2 to TRBJ2-1, with TRBD2 matching over 12 bases. There are 18 residues in the CDR3. Germline CDR1 is SGHTA and CDR2 is FQGNSA. Unmatched junction bases numbered 8, after V lost 1 base and J lost 4 bases. CDR3 DNA: TGTGCCAGCAGCTTAGTCTTAGGACTAGCGGGACTTTACAATGAGCAGTTCTTC. This codes for CASSLVLGLAGLYNEQFF.